The clone carrying this T cell receptor (beta chain) has a count of ten or more. As yet, its antigen is unknown. Germline V gene lookup returns CDR1 DFQATT and CDR2 SNEGSKA (reference sequence). Trimming cost V 6 bases and J 3 bases, with 12 bases left between them. The CDR3 has 13 amino acids. This record comes from a study of identical twins. Study results and caveats: Insertion counts were lower in abundant cord blood beta clonotypes, a trend that memory repertoires did not show. It was out-of-frame TCR alpha sharing in monozygotic twins that models underestimated.

Carrying unique molecular identifiers, the cDNA also gained a universal primer site through template switching. TCRdb itself ran the 5' RACE reads through MiXCR, one entry per CDR3 protein. The profile shows about 330,000 distinct CDR3 sequences, 9% to 15% of them singletons. This same sample was also part of a study on yellow fever vaccine responses in identical twins.

The rearrangement links TRBV20-1 to TRBJ1-5, with D hard to call. Sequences were obtained from CD8+ T cells sorted from blood. The TCR was taken from a woman aged 18-29 years in good health. The CDR3 nucleotides read TGCAGTGCCAGATTAGATGACAATCAGCCCCAGCATTTT. Translation gives CSARLDDNQPQHF.